Each of the 19 T cell receptor beta chains below was sequenced from the same sample in a study of blood T cell repertoires in COVID-19 (dated by TCRdb to about 2020). The library was prepared using the immunoSEQ multiplex PCR assay. TCRdb's version of the immuneACCESS table is confined to in-frame rearrangements and falls short of the full clone set. An unresolved V gene accounts for under half of the shortfall where checked; the remainder is of unknown origin. The sample table lists 9,000 to 15,000 clones, over 75% of them with a count of one. About 48% of the sample is held by the ten biggest clonotypes. Sequenced sample: peripheral blood. The receptor set was obtained from an elderly man with acute or convalescent COVID-19.

This clone was counted a few times. This chain uses TRBV2 with TRBJ1-1; TRBD1 aligns across 8 bases. This CDR3 spans 14 amino acids. Germline trimming cut 7 bases from V and 7 bases from J; bases unmatched to any gene: 11. Germline V gene data show CDR1 as SNHLY and CDR2 as FYNNEI. The DNA for the CDR3 is TGTGCCAGCAATCTAGACAGGGGAGCGAGTGAAGCTTTCTTT. Its translation is CASNLDRGASEAFF.

Points on this clone: The identical CDR3 is also encoded by other nucleotide sequences in the sample. The chain links TRBV28 to TRBJ1-1, with 8 bases fitting TRBD1. CDR3 length: 16 residues. V was pared by 6 bases and J by 4 bases, with 13 bases of the junction left unmatched. Germline values: CDR1 MDHEN, CDR2 SYDVKM. In nucleotides, the CDR3 is TGTGCCAGCAGCTTCCAACGACAGGGGCTGGGCACTGAAGCTTTCTTT. This gives the protein CASSFQRQGLGTEAFF.

The CDR3 DNA follows: TGTGCCAGCTCACCAGGGAGGAGGGACACTGAAGCTTTCTTT. Translated, it gives CASSPGRRDTEAFF. This sequence joins TRBV18 and TRBJ1-1; D ambiguous. The length of the CDR3 is 14 residues. Germline V gene data show CDR1 as KGHSH and CDR2 as LQKENI. Trimming took off 2 bases at V and 3 bases at J, with 10 bases between the two ends.

The chain is built from TRBV2 and TRBJ1-6; possibly TRBD1 for D (5 bases). CDR3 length: 15 residues. Trimming stripped 7 bases from V and 8 bases from J, with 18 bases between. Germline V lookup: CDR1 SNHLY, CDR2 FYNNEI. CDR3 region: CASTTGQGTYSPLHF. CDR3 nucleotide sequence: TGTGCCAGCACCACCGGGCAGGGCACGTATTCACCCCTCCACTTT.

The chain carries TRBV10-3 and TRBJ2-1; TRBD2 agrees at 9 bases. The CDR3 sequence is 14 residues long. The germline V gene encodes CDR1 ENHRY and CDR2 SYGVKD. With 5 bases clipped from V and 8 bases from J, the junction kept 7 bases outside the gene matches. The DNA for the CDR3 is TGTGCCATCAGTCCCAGCGGGGGGTATTATGAGCAGTTCTTC. This codes for CAISPSGGYYEQFF.

The chain is built from TRBV27 and TRBJ1-1; 8 nucleotides agree with TRBD1. This CDR3 has 20 amino acids. V lost 8 bases and J lost 1; bases outside the gene matches: 24. Germline V gene data show CDR1 as MNHEY and CDR2 as SMNVEV (reference sequence). CDR3 sequence: CASARVRGLQDLRQNTEAFF. CDR3 in DNA: TGTGCCAGCGCCAGGGTCAGGGGGCTTCAGGACCTAAGGCAGAACACTGAAGCTTTCTTT.

The gene calls are TRBV29-1 and TRBJ1-1; D not certain. Trimming left V 5 bases short and J 5 bases short, with 12 bases between. CDR3 length: 12 residues. From germline, CDR1 is SQVTM and CDR2 ANQGSEA. The CDR3 sequence: CSVYDTGTEAFF. CDR3 DNA: TGCAGCGTTTACGATACGGGAACTGAAGCTTTCTTT.

A note on this clone: One junction end disagrees with the germline gene, perhaps due to a read error. The J gene is TRBJ2-3, the V gene TRBV5-4, with 7 bases matching TRBD1. This CDR3 has 14 residues. Per the germline V gene, CDR1 is SGHNT and CDR2 is YYREEE (reference sequence). The CDR3 spells CASSLVLGTVTQYF. The CDR3 nucleotides are TGTGCCAGCAGCTTGGTTCTAGGGACAGTTACGCAGTATTTT.

This sequence joins TRBV11-3 and TRBJ2-1; possibly TRBD2 for D (7 bases). Germline CDR1 reads SGHNT; CDR2 reads YENEEA. V dropped 1 base and J dropped 9 bases, with 13 bases sitting between them. This CDR3 is 14 amino acids long. The CDR3 DNA follows: TGTGCCAGCAGCTTAGCCTTGGGGGGGGCTGAGCAGTTCTTC. This codes for CASSLALGGAEQFF.

This clone has just a few counts. This chain connects TRBV18 to TRBJ1-4; D uncertain. Germline CDR1 KGHSH, CDR2 LQKENI. With 2 bases removed from V and 10 bases from J, the gap between germline ends came to 14 bases. The length of the CDR3 is 14 residues. The CDR3 nucleotides read TGTGCCAGCTCACCAGTGGAGGGTCTGGGAAAACTGTTTTTT. Translation gives CASSPVEGLGKLFF.

J is TRBJ1-3 and V is TRBV7-6; D gene uncertain. From germline, CDR1 is SGHVS and CDR2 FNYEAQ. The CDR3 runs to 15 residues. The V end was cut by 4 bases, the J end by 0 bases, with 10 bases between. CDR3 protein: CASSWQAYSGNTIYF. CDR3 sequence (DNA): TGTGCCAGCAGCTGGCAGGCTTACTCTGGAAACACCATATATTTT.

The chain links TRBV6-5 to TRBJ1-3, with D unclear. The CDR3 extends over 16 amino acids. V lost 0 bases and J 5 bases, leaving 14 bases between the germline ends. From germline, CDR1 is MNHEY and CDR2 SVGAGI. CDR3 protein: CASSYSSPEARNTIYF. As DNA, the CDR3 is TGTGCCAGCAGTTACTCGTCCCCGGAGGCCAGAAACACCATATATTTT.

The chain joins TRBV9 to TRBJ2-3, with TRBD2 identical over 10 bases. The ends lost 4 bases at V and 6 bases at J; junction bases unmatched: 8. The CDR3 spans 15 residues. Per the germline V gene, CDR1 is SGDLS and CDR2 is YYNGEE. The CDR3 DNA reads TGTGCCAGCAGCTTCCGGACTAGCGGCCAGGATACGCAGTATTTT. Encoded protein: CASSFRTSGQDTQYF.

The chain combines TRBV18 with TRBJ2-2; D possibly corresponds to TRBD1 (7 bases). The CDR3 has 16 residues. Trimming shortened V by 6 bases and J by 5 bases, and 19 bases separated the two germline ends. Germline V CDR1 and CDR2: KGHSH, LQKENI. CDR3 sequence (DNA): TGTGCCAGCTCTGGAGGGACAGTTTTGGTGACCGGGGAGCTGTTTTTT. Its translation is CASSGGTVLVTGELFF.

This clone has just a few counts. The chain combines TRBV7-2 with TRBJ2-5, with D tentatively TRBD1 (5 bases). Germline values: CDR1 SGHTA, CDR2 FQGNSA. Between the trimmed V and J ends, which lost 1 base and 2 bases, there was a span of 11 bases. The CDR3 consists of 15 residues. CDR3 region: CASSLGGREQETQYF. As DNA, the CDR3 is TGTGCCAGCAGCTTAGGCGGCAGGGAACAAGAGACCCAGTACTTC.

This clone was counted only a few times. J is TRBJ1-1 and V is TRBV5-1, with TRBD1 as a possible D gene (5 bases). Germline loops: CDR1 SGHRS, CDR2 YFSETQ. The length of the CDR3 is 14 residues. With 1 base removed from V and 7 bases from J, the gap between germline ends came to 14 bases. The CDR3 nucleotides are TGCGCCAGCAGCTTGCCGGAGGGGAGGGTTGAAGCTTTCTTT. This encodes CASSLPEGRVEAFF.

This clone was recorded once. The J gene is TRBJ1-4, the V gene TRBV7-9, with TRBD1 identical over 11 bases. The CDR3 contains 15 residues. V was pared by 5 bases and J by 4 bases, with 3 bases of the junction left unmatched. In germline, CDR1 is SEHNR, CDR2 FQNEAQ (reference sequence). For the CDR3, the DNA is TGTGCCAGCAGCCCGGGACAGGGGGGTAATGAAAAACTGTTTTTT. This gives the protein CASSPGQGGNEKLFF.

The chain links TRBV7-2 to TRBJ2-3; a weak D match, TRBD2 (7 bases). CDR3 length: 16 residues. Germline assignment: CDR1 SGHTA and CDR2 FQGNSA. V gave up 5 bases and J gave up 1 base, with 16 bases separating them. This CDR3 reads CASSHSTGGRTDTQYF. CDR3 DNA sequence: TGTGCCAGCAGCCATTCTACGGGGGGCCGCACAGATACGCAGTATTTT. The full variable domain, rest sourced from reference TRBV7-2 and TRBJ2-3, is GAGVSQSPSNKVTEKGKDVELRCDPISGHTALYWYRQSLGQGLEFLIYFQGNSAPDKSGLPSDRFSAERTGGSVSTLTIQRTQQEDSAVYLCASSHSTGGRTDTQYFGPGTRLTVL.

The V call is TRBV6-6, the J call TRBJ1-5; 7 bases agree with TRBD1. The CDR3 runs to 13 residues. Unmatched junction bases numbered 3, after V lost 8 bases and J lost 2 bases. Germline V gene sequence: CDR1 MNHNY, CDR2 SVGAGI (reference sequence). This chain's CDR3 is CASLQGGNQPQHF. The CDR3 DNA is TGTGCCAGCCTGCAGGGGGGCAATCAGCCCCAGCATTTT.